The 26 T cell receptor beta chains below come from one sample, sequenced in a study of T cell responses to AZD1222 COVID-19 vaccine. TCRdb's copy holds only in-frame clones and misses some; the assay was immunoSEQ multiplex PCR. The top ten clones hold 9.2% of a sample with about 190,000 clones, 94% of them seen once. Source: peripheral blood, taken on day 0 of AZD1222 vaccination. The receptors come from an adult in good health.

This clone was counted once. V and J are TRBV19 and TRBJ2-1; 8 nucleotides agree with TRBD2. The CDR3 covers 16 residues. Germline V gives CDR1 LNHDA, CDR2 SQIVND (reference sequence). V lost 5 bases to trimming and J lost 7 bases; unmatched junction nucleotides: 13. The CDR3: CASSPRSGKGGNEQFF. Here the CDR3 DNA reads TGTGCCAGTAGTCCCCGTAGCGGGAAGGGTGGTAATGAGCAGTTCTTC.

The chain is built from TRBV4-1 and TRBJ1-6, with a tentative D call TRBD1 (5 bases). V dropped 1 base and J dropped 7 bases, with 8 bases sitting between them. Germline values: CDR1 MGHRA, CDR2 YSYEKL. The CDR3 contains 14 residues. Here the CDR3 reads CASSQGGWNSPLHF. Here the CDR3 DNA reads TGCGCCAGCAGCCAAGGGGGGTGGAATTCACCCCTCCACTTT.

The chain joins TRBV7-9 to TRBJ1-4, with 10 bases identical to TRBD1. Looked up from germline, CDR1 is SEHNR and CDR2 is FQNEAQ (reference sequence). The trim removed 4 bases at V and 7 bases at J, leaving 6 bases unmatched. This CDR3 region has 15 residues. The CDR3 bases are TGTGCCAGCAGCTCCGGGACAGGGGTTGGTGAAAAACTGTTTTTT. Residues: CASSSGTGVGEKLFF.

This clone was seen just once. The V call is TRBV12-3 or TRBV12-4, the J call TRBJ1-2, with D uncertain. CDR3 length equals 13 residues. The V end was cut by 1 base, the J end by 9 bases, with 12 bases between. Here the CDR3 reads CASSLDLGRSYTF. In DNA, the CDR3 is TGTGCCAGCAGTTTAGATCTAGGGAGGAGCTACACCTTC.

The chain couples TRBV24-1 to TRBJ2-7; 10 nucleotides align to TRBD1. The CDR3 extends over 16 amino acids. The J segment lost 4 bases and the V segment lost 4 bases, leaving 9 bases of the junction unmatched. CDR1 and CDR2 (germline): KGHDR, SFDVKD. The CDR3 bases are TGTGCCACCAGTGAGGGCCGGGACAGGGGTCTGTACGAGCAGTACTTC. This sequence encodes CATSEGRDRGLYEQYF.

The chain links TRBV19 to TRBJ1-4; TRBD1 matches 12 bases. Trimming removed 10 bases from V and 2 bases from J; junction bases left unmatched: 5. The CDR3 spans 15 residues. Germline V gives CDR1 LNHDA, CDR2 SQIVND (reference sequence). The CDR3 sequence is CATRDRGRTNEKLFF. The CDR3 coding sequence is TGTGCCACCAGGGACAGGGGGCGTACTAATGAAAAACTGTTTTTT.

The rearrangement uses TRBV9 and TRBJ2-1; 7 nucleotides match TRBD1. Per the germline V gene, CDR1 is SGDLS and CDR2 is YYNGEE. V trimming: 3 bases; J trimming: 9 bases; junction bases outside the gene matches: 0. The CDR3 is made up of 11 amino acids. The CDR3 loop reads CASSGQGEQFF. The CDR3 bases are TGTGCCAGCAGCGGACAGGGTGAGCAGTTCTTC.

This rearrangement joins TRBV5-6 to TRBJ2-1; 11 bases agree with TRBD1. The J segment lost 6 bases and the V segment lost 0 bases, leaving 2 bases of the junction unmatched. The CDR3 consists of 15 residues. The germline CDR1 and CDR2 sequences are SGHDT and YYEEEE. CDR3 sequence: CASSLVGTGGNEQFF. The CDR3 coding sequence is TGTGCCAGCAGCTTGGTTGGGACAGGGGGCAATGAGCAGTTCTTC.

The CDR3 DNA is TGTGCCAGCTCGGCAGGGAAGTCCCACTATGGCTACACCTTC. Translating it yields CASSAGKSHYGYTF. The V call is TRBV27, the J call TRBJ1-2; maybe TRBD1 (5 bases). This CDR3 comprises 14 residues. V dropped 8 bases and J dropped 3 bases, with 16 bases sitting between them. CDR1 and CDR2 from the germline V gene are MNHEY and SMNVEV (reference sequence).

The CDR3 region is CASGQTGSLNEKLFF. The CDR3 DNA is TGTGCCAGCGGCCAGACAGGGAGCCTTAATGAAAAACTGTTTTTT. V and J are TRBV2 and TRBJ1-4, with 7 positions matching TRBD1. This CDR3 comprises 15 residues. The germline V gene has CDR1 SNHLY and CDR2 FYNNEI. Losses at the gene ends were 8 bases for V and 4 bases for J; bases not matched to a gene: 10.

V gene TRBV7-9 combines with J gene TRBJ1-2; TRBD1 matches 7 bases. V was pared by 6 bases and J by 6 bases, with 7 bases of the junction left unmatched. This CDR3 spans 13 amino acids. The V gene's germline CDR1 is SEHNR and CDR2 FQNEAQ (reference sequence). CDR3: CASSTGTDHGYTF. The CDR3 bases are TGTGCCAGCAGTACTGGGACAGACCATGGCTACACCTTC. The whole variable domain, filled in from reference TRBV7-9 and TRBJ1-2, reads DTGVSQNPRHKITKRGQNVTFRCDPISEHNRLYWYRQTLGQGPEFLTYFQNEAQLEKSRLLSDRFSAERPKGSFSTLEIQRTEQGDSAMYLCASSTGTDHGYTFGSGTRLTVV.

This clone was seen more than once but under ten times. This sequence joins TRBV19 and TRBJ1-1, with a possible D match to TRBD1 (6 bases). CDR3 length: 12 amino acids. Germline V gives CDR1 LNHDA, CDR2 SQIVND (reference sequence). V gave up 7 bases and J gave up 11 bases, with 17 bases separating them. CDR3 DNA: TGTGCCAGTATAATATCTTCGGGGGCGGCTTTCTTT. It codes for CASIISSGAAFF.

This chain uses TRBV28 with TRBJ1-5; the match to TRBD1 covers 10 bases. The V and J ends lost 5 bases and 6 bases, in that order; junction bases with no gene match: 4. The germline V gene encodes CDR1 MDHEN and CDR2 SYDVKM. The CDR3 spans 14 residues. In DNA, the CDR3 is TGTGCCAGCAGTGGGACAGGGGTTAGTCAGCCCCAGCATTTT. This encodes CASSGTGVSQPQHF.

The chain has TRBV28 and TRBJ1-1; D call uncertain. This CDR3 comprises 14 residues. Germline V gene sequence: CDR1 MDHEN, CDR2 SYDVKM. V was pared by 7 bases and J by 0 bases, with 12 bases between. CDR3 nucleotides: TGTGCCAGCAATTGGGCCGGGTTGAACACTGAAGCTTTCTTT. Protein sequence: CASNWAGLNTEAFF.

This clone was seen more than once but under ten times. This chain joins TRBV13 and TRBJ2-6, with D perhaps matching TRBD1 or TRBD2 (5 bases each). Trimming removed 3 bases from V and 0 bases from J, with 12 bases in between. There are 17 residues in the CDR3. CDR1 and CDR2 from the germline V gene are PRHDT and FYEKMQ (reference sequence). CDR3 nucleotides: TGTGCCAGCAGCTTCCGGGACGTACTCTCTGGGGCCAACGTCCTGACTTTC. This encodes CASSFRDVLSGANVLTF.

This chain joins TRBV19 and TRBJ2-3, with D possibly being TRBD1 (5 bases). Trimming removed 1 base from V and 6 bases from J, with 14 bases in between. Germline lookup yields CDR1 LNHDA and CDR2 SQIVND (reference sequence). The CDR3 length is 15 residues. In DNA form, the CDR3 reads TGTGCCAGTAGTATAGGCCAAGGGGCGAGGGATACGCAGTATTTT. Translating it yields CASSIGQGARDTQYF. The full variable domain, rest sourced from reference TRBV19 and TRBJ2-3, is DGGITQSPKYLFRKEGQNVTLSCEQNLNHDAMYWYRQDPGQGLRLIYYSQIVNDFQKGDIAEGYSVSREKKESFPLTVTSAQKNPTAFYLCASSIGQGARDTQYFGPGTRLTVL.

V is TRBV28 and J is TRBJ1-2; 8 bases are shared with TRBD1. The CDR3 runs to 17 residues. Germline V gives CDR1 MDHEN, CDR2 SYDVKM. After removal of 0 bases from V and 3 bases from J, the junction contained 9 bases not matched to a gene. CDR3 sequence (DNA): TGTGCCAGCAGTTTATGGAGAACAGGGGGATACGACTATGGCTACACCTTC. Protein: CASSLWRTGGYDYGYTF.

This chain joins TRBV15 and TRBJ2-3; TRBD1 agrees at 11 bases. The ends lost 0 bases at V and 4 bases at J; junction bases unmatched: 3. CDR3 length: 16 amino acids. CDR1 is LNHNV, CDR2 YYDKDF, per germline (reference sequence). CDR3 protein: CATSRDRTGGADTQYF. Written as DNA, the CDR3 is TGTGCCACCAGCAGAGATAGGACAGGGGGCGCAGATACGCAGTATTTT. The variable domain in full, with the rest retrieved from reference TRBV15 and TRBJ2-3, is DAMVIQNPRYQVTQFGKPVTLSCSQTLNHNVMYWYQQKSSQAPKLLFHYYDKDFNNEADTPDNFQSRRPNTSFCFLDIRSPGLGDTAMYLCATSRDRTGGADTQYFGPGTRLTVL.

The CDR3 loop is CASSTETGSHEQYF. The CDR3 nucleotides read TGTGCCAGTAGTACAGAGACAGGGTCCCACGAGCAGTACTTC. This chain links TRBV19 with TRBJ2-7; TRBD1 aligns across 7 bases. V was clipped by 4 bases and J by 5 bases; unmatched bases: 8. This CDR3 has 14 amino acids. Germline assignment: CDR1 LNHDA and CDR2 SQIVND (reference sequence).

This rearrangement joins TRBV28 to TRBJ1-6; D is undetermined. CDR1 is MDHEN and CDR2 is SYDVKM in the germline V gene. The CDR3 extends over 12 amino acids. Trimming removed 2 bases from V and 9 bases from J, with 5 bases in between. In DNA form, the CDR3 reads TGTGCCAGCAGTTTACTAGTTTCACCCCTCCACTTT. Translated, it gives CASSLLVSPLHF.

V usage is TRBV25-1 and J usage is TRBJ1-6; 9 bases agree with TRBD1. CDR3 length equals 15 residues. Trimming cost V 1 base and J 9 bases; bases outside gene matches: 4. In germline, CDR1 is MGHDK, CDR2 SYGVNS. This CDR3 reads CASSESGTGSSPLHF. CDR3 sequence (DNA): TGTGCCAGCAGTGAATCGGGGACAGGGAGTTCACCCCTCCACTTT.

The chain joins TRBV9 to TRBJ2-5; TRBD1 aligns across 9 bases. The CDR3 length is 16 residues. The ends lost 4 bases at V and 8 bases at J; junction bases unmatched: 15. Germline V gives CDR1 SGDLS, CDR2 YYNGEE. The CDR3 sequence is CASSPHGGQGMDTQYF. CDR3 sequence (DNA): TGTGCCAGCAGCCCGCATGGAGGACAGGGGATGGATACCCAGTACTTC.

This chain connects TRBV10-3 to TRBJ2-1; TRBD1 or TRBD2 may be the D gene (5 bases each). The CDR3 length is 14 residues. Trimming removed 10 bases at V and 0 bases at J, with 13 bases between. Germline loops: CDR1 ENHRY, CDR2 SYGVKD. The CDR3 coding sequence is TGTGCCACCTGGGACCTCAGCTCCTACAATGAGCAGTTCTTC. This translates into CATWDLSSYNEQFF.

Of note for this clone: The identical CDR3 is also encoded by other nucleotide sequences in the sample. This chain uses TRBV5-1 with TRBJ2-3, with D possibly TRBD2 on 6 matching bases. The CDR3 has 15 residues. Trimming cost V 1 base and J 0 bases, with 9 bases left between them. The V gene's germline CDR1 is SGHRS and CDR2 YFSETQ. The CDR3 spells CASSLTGLSTDTQYF. Written as DNA, the CDR3 is TGCGCCAGCAGCTTGACGGGACTGAGCACAGATACGCAGTATTTT.

This rearrangement joins TRBV3-1 (or the pseudogene TRBV3-2) to TRBJ2-2; 7 nucleotides align to TRBD1. The CDR3 consists of 17 residues. Germline loops: CDR1 LGHDT, CDR2 YNNKEL (reference sequence). Trimming removed 3 bases from V and 6 bases from J; junction bases left unmatched: 13. This CDR3 is CASSQGETGARAGELFF. The CDR3, as DNA: TGTGCCAGCAGCCAGGGAGAAACAGGGGCGAGGGCCGGGGAGCTGTTTTTT.

The chain links TRBV28 to TRBJ1-1, with D possibly being TRBD1 (5 bases). Germline CDR1 and CDR2: MDHEN and SYDVKM. This CDR3 contains 15 residues. V lost 4 bases, J lost 4 bases, and 16 bases lay in between. The CDR3 DNA sequence: TGTGCCAGCAGTTCTCCTTGGGGGACGGGCACTGAAGCTTTCTTT. Amino acid sequence: CASSSPWGTGTEAFF.